This T cell receptor (beta chain) was sequenced for a study of shared clonotypes between healthy human individuals. CDR3 length equals 13 residues. V was trimmed by 0 bases and J by 7 bases, leaving 9 bases between them. From germline, CDR1 is MGHDK and CDR2 SYGVNS. Genomic DNA of every subset was divided equally among multiple immunoSEQ plates. TCRdb's copy holds only in-frame clones and misses some; the assay was immunoSEQ multiplex PCR. The sample shows hundreds of thousands of clones, under 95% of them seen only once. CD8 cells regarded as naive lacked CD45RO, were positively chosen for CCR7, and omitted terminally differentiated effector memory CD45RA+ cells.

This TCR came from a man in his thirties or forties in good health. Material for sequencing was naive CD8+ T cells sorted from blood. The rearrangement uses TRBV25-1 and TRBJ2-5; no reliable D call. The CDR3: CASSEYQVGTQYF. CDR3 DNA sequence: TGTGCCAGCAGTGAATATCAAGTCGGGACCCAGTACTTC. The variable domain in full, with the rest retrieved from reference TRBV25-1 and TRBJ2-5, is EADIYQTPRYLVIGTGKKITLECSQTMGHDKMYWYQQDPGMELHLIHYSYGVNSTEKGDLSSESTVSRIRTEHFPLTLESARPSHTSQYLCASSEYQVGTQYFGPGTRLLVL.